This T cell receptor (beta chain) originates from a study of T-cell reconstitution after alpha-beta-depleted transplantation in children (TCRdb year 2016). A note on the overall study: Using TCR repertoire profiling, the study quantitatively followed how T-cell immune reconstitution unfolded in children after TCRalphabeta/CD19-depleted allogeneic hematopoietic cell transplantation.

Points on this clonotype: The target of this receptor is not known. The input lacks base qualities; no much larger clone sits a single base away.

The germline V gene encodes CDR1 LNHNV and CDR2 YYDKDF (reference sequence). The V and J ends are trimmed by 0 bases and 3 bases, leaving 18 bases between them. The CDR3 contains 17 residues, cysteine and phenylalanine counted. Here the CDR3 DNA is all that survives: 51 bases in frame from base 1. Library preparation employed PCR. These reads were obtained on an Illumina HiSeq 2500. Molecular barcoding was employed in the preparation of TCR libraries, with unique molecular identifiers being used to normalize TCRbeta repertoire quantification. TCRdb redid the processing of the public reads, applying fastp at Q25 and MiXCR, and retained in-frame beta chains. Duplicate CDR3 protein sequences are folded into a single record with the most common DNA and genes. In this sample the table shows more than 250,000 distinct CDR3 sequences, 9.9% of which occur a single time. The top ten constitute around 9.1% of the sample.

This sequence originates from a human donor who donated a stem cell graft to a child with SCID. The source material was PBMCs from the stem cell graft donor, sampled from the stem cell graft. The chain is assembled from TRBV15 and TRBJ2-7; no D gene call is confident. The DNA is as follows: TGTGCCACCAGCAGAGACCGACGCATGGCCGAGCACTACGAGCAGTACTTC. This translates into CATSRDRRMAEHYEQYF.